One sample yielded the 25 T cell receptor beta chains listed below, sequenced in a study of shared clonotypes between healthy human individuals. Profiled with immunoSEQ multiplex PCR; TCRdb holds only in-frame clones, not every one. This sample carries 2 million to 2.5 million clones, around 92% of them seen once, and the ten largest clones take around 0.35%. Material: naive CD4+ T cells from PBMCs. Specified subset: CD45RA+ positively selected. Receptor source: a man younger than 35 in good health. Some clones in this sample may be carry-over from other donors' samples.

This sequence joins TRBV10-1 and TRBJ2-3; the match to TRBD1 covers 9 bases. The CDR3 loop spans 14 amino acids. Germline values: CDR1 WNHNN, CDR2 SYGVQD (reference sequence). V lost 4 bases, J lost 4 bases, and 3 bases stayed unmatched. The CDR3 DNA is TGCGCCAGCAGTGGGACAGGGGTGGCAGATACGCAGTATTTT. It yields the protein CASSGTGVADTQYF.

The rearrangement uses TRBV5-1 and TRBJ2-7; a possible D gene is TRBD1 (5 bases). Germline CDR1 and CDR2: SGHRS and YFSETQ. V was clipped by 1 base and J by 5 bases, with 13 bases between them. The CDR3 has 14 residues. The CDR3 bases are TGCGCCAGCAGCTTGCAGGGTGTGAGCGACGAGCAGTACTTC. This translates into CASSLQGVSDEQYF.

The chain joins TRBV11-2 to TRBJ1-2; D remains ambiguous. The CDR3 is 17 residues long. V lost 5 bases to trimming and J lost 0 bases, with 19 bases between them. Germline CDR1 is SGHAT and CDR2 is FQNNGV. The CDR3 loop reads CASSPPLKETSNYGYTF. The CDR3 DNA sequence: TGTGCCAGCAGCCCCCCCCTCAAGGAGACATCTAACTATGGCTACACCTTC.

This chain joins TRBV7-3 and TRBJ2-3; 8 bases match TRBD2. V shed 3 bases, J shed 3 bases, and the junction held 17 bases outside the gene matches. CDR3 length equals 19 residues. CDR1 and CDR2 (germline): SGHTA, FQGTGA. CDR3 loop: CASSFSPGLGPWGTDTQYF. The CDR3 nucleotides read TGTGCCAGCAGCTTTAGTCCGGGACTAGGGCCCTGGGGGACAGATACGCAGTATTTT.

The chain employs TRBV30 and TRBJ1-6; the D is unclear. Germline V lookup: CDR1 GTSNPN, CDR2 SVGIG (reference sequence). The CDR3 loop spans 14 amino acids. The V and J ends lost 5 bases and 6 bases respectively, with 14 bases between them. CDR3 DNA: TGTGCCTGGCAGCAAGGACGGATTAATTCACCCCTCCACTTT. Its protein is CAWQQGRINSPLHF.

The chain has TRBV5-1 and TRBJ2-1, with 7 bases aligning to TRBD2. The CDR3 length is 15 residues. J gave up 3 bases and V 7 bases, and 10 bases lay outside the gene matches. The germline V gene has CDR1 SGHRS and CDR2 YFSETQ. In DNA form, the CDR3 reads TGCGCCAGCGCTCTCTCGGGAGGCGACTACAATGAGCAGTTCTTC. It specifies CASALSGGDYNEQFF.

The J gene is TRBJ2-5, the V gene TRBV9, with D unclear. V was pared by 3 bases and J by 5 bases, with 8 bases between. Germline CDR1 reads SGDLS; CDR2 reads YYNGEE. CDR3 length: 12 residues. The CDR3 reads CASSGLGETQYF. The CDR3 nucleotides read TGTGCCAGCAGCGGCCTTGGGGAGACCCAGTACTTC. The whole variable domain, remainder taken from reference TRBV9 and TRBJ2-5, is DSGVTQTPKHLITATGQRVTLRCSPRSGDLSVYWYQQSLDQGLQFLIQYYNGEERAKGNILERFSAQQFPDLHSELNLSSLELGDSALYFCASSGLGETQYFGPGTRLLVL.

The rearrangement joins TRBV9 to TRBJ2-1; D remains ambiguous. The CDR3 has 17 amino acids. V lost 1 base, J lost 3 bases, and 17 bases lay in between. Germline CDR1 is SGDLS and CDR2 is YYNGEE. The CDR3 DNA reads TGTGCCAGCAGCGTATCGATCGCGGCCAACCGCTACAATGAGCAGTTCTTC. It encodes CASSVSIAANRYNEQFF. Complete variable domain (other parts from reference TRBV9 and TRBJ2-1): DSGVTQTPKHLITATGQRVTLRCSPRSGDLSVYWYQQSLDQGLQFLIQYYNGEERAKGNILERFSAQQFPDLHSELNLSSLELGDSALYFCASSVSIAANRYNEQFFGPGTRLTVL.

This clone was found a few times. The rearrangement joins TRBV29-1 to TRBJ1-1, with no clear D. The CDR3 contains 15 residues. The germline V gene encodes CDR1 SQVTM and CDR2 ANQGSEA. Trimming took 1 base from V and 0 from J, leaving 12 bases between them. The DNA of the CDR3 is TGCAGCGTTGAAGTGCGGCGTCAGGTGAACACTGAAGCTTTCTTT. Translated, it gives CSVEVRRQVNTEAFF.

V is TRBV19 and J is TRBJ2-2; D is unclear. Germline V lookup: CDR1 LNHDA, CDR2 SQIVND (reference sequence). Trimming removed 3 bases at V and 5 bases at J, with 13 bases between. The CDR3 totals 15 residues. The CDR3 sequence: CASSIGREMTGELFF. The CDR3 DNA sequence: TGTGCCAGTAGTATTGGTAGAGAGATGACCGGGGAGCTGTTTTTT. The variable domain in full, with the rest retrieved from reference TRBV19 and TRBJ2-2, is DGGITQSPKYLFRKEGQNVTLSCEQNLNHDAMYWYRQDPGQGLRLIYYSQIVNDFQKGDIAEGYSVSREKKESFPLTVTSAQKNPTAFYLCASSIGREMTGELFFGEGSRLTVL.

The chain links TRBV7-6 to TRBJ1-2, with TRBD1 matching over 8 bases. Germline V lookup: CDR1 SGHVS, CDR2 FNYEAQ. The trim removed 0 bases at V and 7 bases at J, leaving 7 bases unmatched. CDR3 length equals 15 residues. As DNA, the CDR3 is TGTGCCAGCAGCTTAGCTAGGACAGGGCTCGGTGGCTACACCTTC. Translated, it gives CASSLARTGLGGYTF.

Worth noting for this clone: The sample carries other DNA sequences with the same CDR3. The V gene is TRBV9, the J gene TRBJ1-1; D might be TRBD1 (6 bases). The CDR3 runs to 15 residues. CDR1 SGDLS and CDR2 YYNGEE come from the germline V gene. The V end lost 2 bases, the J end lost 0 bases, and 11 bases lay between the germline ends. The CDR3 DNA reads TGTGCCAGCAGCGTTTCGACAGGTATGAACACTGAAGCTTTCTTT. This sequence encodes CASSVSTGMNTEAFF.

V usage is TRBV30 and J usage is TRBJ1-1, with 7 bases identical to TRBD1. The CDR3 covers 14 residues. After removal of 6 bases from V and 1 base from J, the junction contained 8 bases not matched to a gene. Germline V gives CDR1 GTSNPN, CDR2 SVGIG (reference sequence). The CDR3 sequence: CACNRGAGNTEAFF. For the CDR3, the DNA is TGTGCCTGTAACAGGGGAGCGGGGAACACTGAAGCTTTCTTT.

The CDR3 nucleotides read TGTGCCAGCAGGCCGAGCCCGGCCTCTAAAGCTTGGGTCAATGAGCAGTTCTTC. As protein: CASRPSPASKAWVNEQFF. The chain couples TRBV7-9 to TRBJ2-1; D call uncertain. Trimming shortened V by 6 bases and J by 6 bases, and 27 bases separated the two germline ends. Germline V gives CDR1 SEHNR, CDR2 FQNEAQ (reference sequence). CDR3 length equals 18 residues.

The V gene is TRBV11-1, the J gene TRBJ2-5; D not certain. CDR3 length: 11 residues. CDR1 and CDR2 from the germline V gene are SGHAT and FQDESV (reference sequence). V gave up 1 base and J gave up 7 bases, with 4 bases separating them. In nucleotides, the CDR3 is TGTGCCAGCAGCTTAGGGATGACCCAGTACTTC. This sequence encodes CASSLGMTQYF.

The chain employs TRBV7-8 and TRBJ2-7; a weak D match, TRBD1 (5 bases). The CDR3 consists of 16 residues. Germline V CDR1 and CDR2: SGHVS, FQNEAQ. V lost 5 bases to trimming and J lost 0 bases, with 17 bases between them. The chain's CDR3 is CASSASTAILSYEQYF. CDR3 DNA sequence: TGTGCCAGCAGCGCCTCGACAGCAATCCTCTCCTACGAGCAGTACTTC. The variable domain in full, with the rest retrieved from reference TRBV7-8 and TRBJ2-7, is GAGVSQSPRYKVAKRGQDVALRCDPISGHVSLFWYQQALGQGPEFLTYFQNEAQLDKSGLPSDRFFAERPEGSVSTLKIQRTQQEDSAVYLCASSASTAILSYEQYFGPGTRLTVT.

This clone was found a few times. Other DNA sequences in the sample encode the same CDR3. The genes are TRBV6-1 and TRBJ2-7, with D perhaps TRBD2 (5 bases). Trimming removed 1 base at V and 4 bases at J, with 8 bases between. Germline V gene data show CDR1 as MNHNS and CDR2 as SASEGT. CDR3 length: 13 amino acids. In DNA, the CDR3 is TGTGCCAGCAGTGAAGAGCGAGGGTACGAGCAGTACTTC. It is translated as CASSEERGYEQYF.

The CDR3 bases are TGTGCCAGCAGCAAAGCGCTGGGACAGGCTAACTATGGCTACACCTTC. Amino acids: CASSKALGQANYGYTF. The rearrangement links TRBV21-1 to TRBJ1-2; the table gives TRBD1 as D, unverified against the DNA. TRBV21-1 is deemed a pseudogene. The CDR3 contains 16 residues.

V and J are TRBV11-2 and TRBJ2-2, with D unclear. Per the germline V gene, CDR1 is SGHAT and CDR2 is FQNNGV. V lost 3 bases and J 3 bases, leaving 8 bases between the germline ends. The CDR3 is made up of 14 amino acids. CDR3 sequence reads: CASSFRPDTGELFF. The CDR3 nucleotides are TGTGCCAGCAGCTTTCGCCCGGACACCGGGGAGCTGTTTTTT. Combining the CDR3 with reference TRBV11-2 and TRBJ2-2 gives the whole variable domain EAGVAQSPRYKIIEKRQSVAFWCNPISGHATLYWYQQILGQGPKLLIQFQNNGVVDDSQLPKDRFSAERLKGVDSTLKIQPAKLEDSAVYLCASSFRPDTGELFFGEGSRLTVL.

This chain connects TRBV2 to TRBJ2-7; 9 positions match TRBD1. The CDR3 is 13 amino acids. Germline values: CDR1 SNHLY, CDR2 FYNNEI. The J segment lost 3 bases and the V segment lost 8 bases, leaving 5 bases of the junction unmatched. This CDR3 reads CASGDRVNYEQYF. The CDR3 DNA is TGTGCCAGCGGGGACAGGGTCAACTACGAGCAGTACTTC.

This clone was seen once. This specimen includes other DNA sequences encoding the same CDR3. The CDR3 DNA reads as TGTGCCAGCAGCTTAGGACAGGGGAGGACCTACGAGCAGTACTTC. Translated: CASSLGQGRTYEQYF. The genes are TRBV7-9 and TRBJ2-7, with 8 nucleotides matching TRBD1. The V and J ends lost 1 base and 2 bases, in that order; junction bases with no gene match: 4. The germline V gene has CDR1 SEHNR and CDR2 FQNEAQ (reference sequence). There are 15 residues in the CDR3.

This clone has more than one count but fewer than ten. The CDR3 DNA reads TGTGCCAGTAGTCCCGGGACAGGTCTGGAGAACACTGAAGCTTTCTTT. Translating it yields CASSPGTGLENTEAFF. J is TRBJ1-1 and V is TRBV19; 8 bases are shared with TRBD1. The germline V gene has CDR1 LNHDA and CDR2 SQIVND (reference sequence). CDR3 size: 16 residues. V shed 5 bases and J 1 base; nucleotides not matched to a gene: 9.

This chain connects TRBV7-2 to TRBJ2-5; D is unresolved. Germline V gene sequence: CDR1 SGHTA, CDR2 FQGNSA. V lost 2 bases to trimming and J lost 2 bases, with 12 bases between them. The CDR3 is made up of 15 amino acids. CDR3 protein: CASSLNNPAQETQYF. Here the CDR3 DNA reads TGTGCCAGCAGCTTAAATAACCCGGCTCAAGAGACCCAGTACTTC.

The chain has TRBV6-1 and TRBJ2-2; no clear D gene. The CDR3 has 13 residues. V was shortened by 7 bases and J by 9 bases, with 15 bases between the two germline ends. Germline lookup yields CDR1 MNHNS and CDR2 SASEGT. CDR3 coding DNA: TGTGCCAGCAAGTTCGCGGTTTCCCGGGAGCTGTTTTTT. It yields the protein CASKFAVSRELFF.

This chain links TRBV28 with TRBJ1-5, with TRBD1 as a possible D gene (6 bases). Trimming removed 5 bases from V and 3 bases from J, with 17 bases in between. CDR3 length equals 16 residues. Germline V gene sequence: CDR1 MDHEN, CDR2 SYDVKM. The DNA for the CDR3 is TGTGCCAGCAGTGGGCCCCGGACAGCCATCAATCAGCCCCAGCATTTT. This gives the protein CASSGPRTAINQPQHF. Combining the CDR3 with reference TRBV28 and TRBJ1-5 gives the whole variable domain DVKVTQSSRYLVKRTGEKVFLECVQDMDHENMFWYRQDPGLGLRLIYFSYDVKMKEKGDIPEGYSVSREKKERFSLILESASTNQTSMYLCASSGPRTAINQPQHFGDGTRLSIL.